This T cell receptor beta chain is from a study of cytomegalovirus exposure and HLA in healthy donors. Study-wide findings and caveats: For cytomegalovirus status, the classifier reportedly gave diagnoses with high specificity and sensitivity.

Profiled with immunoSEQ multiplex PCR; TCRdb holds only in-frame clones, not every one. The table records 150,000 to 200,000 clones, approximately 89% of them present only once. The CDR3 runs 14 residues. V was cut by 3 bases and J by 5 bases, with 12 bases left in between. The germline V gene has CDR1 SGHTA and CDR2 FQGNSA. About this clone: Its specificity is unknown.

The gene calls are TRBV7-2 and TRBJ2-3, with D possibly being TRBD2 (5 bases). This receptor was identified in a woman under 30 in good health and CMV-seropositive. The material sequenced was PBMCs. The CDR3 spells CASSFAGLKDTQYF. DNA for the CDR3: TGTGCCAGCAGCTTTGCGGGTCTAAAAGATACGCAGTATTTT.